This T cell receptor beta chain was observed in a study of vaccination and CD4 T cells after COVID-19. Overall study: Investigators drew the post-COVID samples a median approximately 92 days after diagnosis, with a range of 35 to 161.

Notes on this clonotype: Its cognate antigen is unknown.

Specified treatment: roughly ten-day PBMC culture with coronavirus spike peptide pools or control peptides (ViraFEST assay). CDR1 is MNHEY, CDR2 SMNVEV, per germline (reference sequence). There are 13 residues in the CDR3. With 2 bases removed from V and 3 bases from J, the gap between germline ends came to 7 bases. An Oncomine TCR Beta short-read assay was used to sequence the DNA from cultured CD4+ T cells. Genomic DNA was isolated from cultured CD4+ T cells. MiXCR was run by TCRdb on the PCR reads, yielding one entry per CDR3 protein. The profile shows roughly 9,000 distinct CDR3 sequences, less than 70% of them singletons.

The sequencing input was CD4+ T cells from blood, cultured in vitro. V and J are TRBV27 and TRBJ1-2; no definite D call. The receptor comes from a human donor who had recovered from COVID-19. The CDR3 sequence: CASSLHGYYGYTF. CDR3 DNA: TGTGCCAGCAGTTTACACGGGTACTATGGCTACACCTTC.